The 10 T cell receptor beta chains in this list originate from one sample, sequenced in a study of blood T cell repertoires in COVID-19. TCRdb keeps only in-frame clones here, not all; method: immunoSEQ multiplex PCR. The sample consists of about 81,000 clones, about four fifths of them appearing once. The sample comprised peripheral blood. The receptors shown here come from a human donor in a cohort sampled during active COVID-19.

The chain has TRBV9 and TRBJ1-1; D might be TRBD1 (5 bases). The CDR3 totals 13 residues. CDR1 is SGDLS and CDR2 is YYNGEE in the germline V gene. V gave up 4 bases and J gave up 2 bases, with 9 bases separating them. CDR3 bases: TGTGCCAGCAGCACAGGTCCCAACACTGAAGCTTTCTTT. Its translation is CASSTGPNTEAFF.

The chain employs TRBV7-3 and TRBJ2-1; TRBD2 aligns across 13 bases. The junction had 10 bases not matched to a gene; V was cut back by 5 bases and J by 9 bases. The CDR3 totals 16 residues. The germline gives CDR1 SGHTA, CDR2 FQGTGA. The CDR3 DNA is TGTGCCAGCAGCAAACCCACTAGCGGGGGGGTGGGTGAGCAGTTCTTC. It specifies CASSKPTSGGVGEQFF.

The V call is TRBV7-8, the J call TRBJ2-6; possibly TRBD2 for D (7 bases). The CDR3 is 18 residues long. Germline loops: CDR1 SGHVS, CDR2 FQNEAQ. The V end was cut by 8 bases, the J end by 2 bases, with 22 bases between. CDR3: CASWGGATGGPGANVLTF. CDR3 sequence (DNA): TGTGCCAGCTGGGGGGGGGCGACTGGGGGTCCTGGGGCCAACGTCCTGACTTTC.

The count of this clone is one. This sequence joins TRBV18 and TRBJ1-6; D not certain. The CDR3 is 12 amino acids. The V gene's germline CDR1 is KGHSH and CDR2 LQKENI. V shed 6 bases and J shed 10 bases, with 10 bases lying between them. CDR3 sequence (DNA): TGTGCCAGCTCCAACGCGGGCTCACCCCTCCACTTT. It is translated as CASSNAGSPLHF.

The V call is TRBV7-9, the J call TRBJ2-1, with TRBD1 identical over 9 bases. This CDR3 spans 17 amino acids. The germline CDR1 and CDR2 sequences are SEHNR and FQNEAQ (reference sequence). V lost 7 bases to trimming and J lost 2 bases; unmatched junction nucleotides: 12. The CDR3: CASNRGLSSFTYNEQFF. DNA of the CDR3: TGTGCCAGCAACAGGGGGCTATCGAGCTTCACCTACAATGAGCAGTTCTTC.

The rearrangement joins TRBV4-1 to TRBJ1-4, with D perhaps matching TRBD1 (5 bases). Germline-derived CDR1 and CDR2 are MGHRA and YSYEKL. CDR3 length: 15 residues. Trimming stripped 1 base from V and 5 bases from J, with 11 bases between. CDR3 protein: CASSQGGQGNEKLFF. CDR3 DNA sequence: TGCGCCAGCAGCCAAGGGGGTCAGGGAAATGAAAAACTGTTTTTT.

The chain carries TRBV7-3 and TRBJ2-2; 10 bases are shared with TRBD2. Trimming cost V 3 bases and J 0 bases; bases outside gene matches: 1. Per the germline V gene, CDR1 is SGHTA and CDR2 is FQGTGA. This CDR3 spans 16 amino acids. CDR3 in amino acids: CASSFTSGANTGELFF. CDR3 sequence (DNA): TGTGCCAGCAGCTTTACTAGCGGGGCGAACACCGGGGAGCTGTTTTTT.

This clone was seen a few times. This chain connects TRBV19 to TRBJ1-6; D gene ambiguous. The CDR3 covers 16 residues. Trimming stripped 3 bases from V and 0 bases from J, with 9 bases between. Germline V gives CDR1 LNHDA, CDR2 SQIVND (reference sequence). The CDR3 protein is CASSMTGSSYNSPLHF. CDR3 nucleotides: TGTGCCAGTAGTATGACGGGTAGCTCCTATAATTCACCCCTCCACTTT.

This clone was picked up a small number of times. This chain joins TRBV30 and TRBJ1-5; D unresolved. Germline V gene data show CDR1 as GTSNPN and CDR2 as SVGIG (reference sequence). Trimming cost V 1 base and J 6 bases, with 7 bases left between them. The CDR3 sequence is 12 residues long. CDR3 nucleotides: TGTGCCTGGAGTGATTCGGGTCAGCCCCAGCATTTT. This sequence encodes CAWSDSGQPQHF.

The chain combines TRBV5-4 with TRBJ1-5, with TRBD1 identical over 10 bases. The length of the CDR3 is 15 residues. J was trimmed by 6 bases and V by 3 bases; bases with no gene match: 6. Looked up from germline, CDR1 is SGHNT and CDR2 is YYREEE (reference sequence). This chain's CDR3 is CASSSGQGSFQPQHF. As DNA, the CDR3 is TGTGCCAGCAGCTCGGGACAGGGGAGCTTTCAGCCCCAGCATTTT.